Detailed here is one TCR beta chain. Its specificity is not known. TCRdb re-derived calls from the reads in MiXCR, one entry per CDR3 protein. This sample carries roughly 310,000 distinct CDR3 sequences, under 35% of them seen once, and the ten largest clones take about 19%. The sample belongs to a study of T cell repertoires in cytomegalovirus infection. Study-wide background: The authors used CMV epitopes that were HLA-C-restricted (recently identified) and HLA-B-restricted (well studied). Indications of both CMV infection and matching HLA type were provided by public TCR beta signatures. General study results and limits: The ex vivo response was dominated by HLA-C-restricted CMV-specific TCR beta clonotypes. The study identified carriers of CMV plus the relevant HLA from cumulative public TCR beta family frequency.

Germline V gives CDR1 LNHNV, CDR2 YYDKDF (reference sequence). V lost 0 bases and J lost 1; bases outside the gene matches: 3. The length of the CDR3 is 16 residues. The sample in question was cultured PBMCs, obtained from culture after CMV antigen stimulation. The V gene is TRBV15, the J gene TRBJ2-5; TRBD2 agrees at 9 bases. This receptor was identified in a human donor in good health (CMV status not recorded). Some clones in this sample may be carry-over from other donors' samples. CDR3 in DNA: TGTGCCACCAGCAGAGAGCGGGGGGGCCGCCAAGAGACCCAGTACTTC. Its protein is CATSRERGGRQETQYF.